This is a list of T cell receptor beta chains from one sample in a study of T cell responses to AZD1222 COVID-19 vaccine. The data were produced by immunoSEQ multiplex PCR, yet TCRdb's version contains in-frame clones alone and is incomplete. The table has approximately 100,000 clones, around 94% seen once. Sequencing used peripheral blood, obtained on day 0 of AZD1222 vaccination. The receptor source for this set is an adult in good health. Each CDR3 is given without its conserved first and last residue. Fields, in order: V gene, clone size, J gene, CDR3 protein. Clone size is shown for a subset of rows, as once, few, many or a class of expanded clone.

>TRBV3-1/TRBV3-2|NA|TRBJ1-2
ASSQDRGTGLYGYT
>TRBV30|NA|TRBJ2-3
AWSVYGGTDTQY
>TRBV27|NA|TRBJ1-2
ASAYRDVSYGYT
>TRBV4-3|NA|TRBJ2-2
ASSQDPSNTGELF
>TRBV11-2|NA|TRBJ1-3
ASSQGRGNTIY
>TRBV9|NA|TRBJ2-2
ASSVGVLFTGELF
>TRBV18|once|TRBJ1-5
ASSPQAGTGGDQPQH
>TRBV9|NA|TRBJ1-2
ASSARTGDSNYGYT
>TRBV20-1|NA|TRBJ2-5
SASRFSQETQY
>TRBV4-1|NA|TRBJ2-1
ASSRTDEQF
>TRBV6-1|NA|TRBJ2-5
ASSGAGTWAVGTKVETQY
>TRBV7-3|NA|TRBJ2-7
ASSLNAGYEQY
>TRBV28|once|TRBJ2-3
ASSNPSADTQY
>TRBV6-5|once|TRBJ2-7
ASRASGSVYEQY
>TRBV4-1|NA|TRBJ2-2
ASSHPLSGELF
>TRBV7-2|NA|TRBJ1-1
ASSLEGSGLTEAF
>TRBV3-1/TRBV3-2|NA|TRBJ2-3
ASSHDIGSTDTQY
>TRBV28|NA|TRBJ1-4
ARYLGFATNEKLF
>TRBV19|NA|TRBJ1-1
ASSIGFAEAF
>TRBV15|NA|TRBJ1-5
ATSREQDQPQH
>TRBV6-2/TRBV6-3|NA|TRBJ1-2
ASSTYTGAFYGYT
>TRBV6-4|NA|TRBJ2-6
ASSEAGTGANVLT
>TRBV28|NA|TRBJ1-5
ASSFSFNRGGQPQH
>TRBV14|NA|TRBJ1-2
ASSQDWVDQGAHGYT
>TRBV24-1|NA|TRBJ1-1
ATSDSSNTEAF
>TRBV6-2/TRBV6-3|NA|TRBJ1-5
ASSYSRLSNQPQH
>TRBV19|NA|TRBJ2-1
ASTRRGDDNEQF
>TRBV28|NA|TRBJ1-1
ASIPQGMRTAF